This TCR beta chain was retrieved from a study of blood T cell repertoires in COVID-19. Cohorts were determined from participant-reported clinical history. The assay was immunoSEQ multiplex PCR, and TCRdb's table has in-frame clones only and misses some. The sample includes around 250,000 clones, around 85% of them seen just once. Per germline, CDR1 MNHNY and CDR2 SVGAGI (reference sequence). This CDR3 has 16 residues. Trimming took 2 bases from V and 7 from J, leaving 20 bases between them. Sequenced input: PBMCs or T cells enriched from blood (not recorded which). This sequence was found in a woman aged 45 to 65 who had recovered from COVID-19. The gene calls are TRBV6-6 and TRBJ1-1, with a weak D call TRBD1 (5 bases). The CDR3 reads CASSYGEGRSVGEAFF. CDR3 in DNA: TGTGCCAGCAGTTACGGCGAGGGGAGGAGTGTTGGTGAAGCTTTCTTT.